This T cell receptor beta chain came from a study of CD4 T cells in relation to SARS-CoV-2 and coronaviruses. The assay was immunoSEQ multiplex PCR, and TCRdb's table has in-frame clones only and misses some. The sample records 18,000 or so clones, approximately 80% being singletons. Findings and caveats of the study: Monoreactive clones expanded significantly more to SARS-CoV-2 than crossreactive clones did. No crossreactivity against non-spike viral proteins was tested here.

Germline assignment: CDR1 SGHDN and CDR2 FVKESK. The CDR3 runs to 12 residues. The germline V and J ends were trimmed by 1 base and 8 bases, with 8 bases remaining between them. The unexposed donors gave CD4+ T cells in about 2010-2019, prior to COVID-19. After roughly 9 days of culture, CD4+ T cells were isolated. Concerning this clone itself: Its target is not known.

The source is a human donor in good health. Sequencing was carried out using CD4+ T cells from PBMCs, cultured in vitro. The rearrangement links TRBV14 to TRBJ1-1; D not certain. CDR3 residues: CASSQVGTEAFF. The CDR3 DNA reads as TGTGCCAGCAGCCAAGTGGGCACCGAAGCTTTCTTT.